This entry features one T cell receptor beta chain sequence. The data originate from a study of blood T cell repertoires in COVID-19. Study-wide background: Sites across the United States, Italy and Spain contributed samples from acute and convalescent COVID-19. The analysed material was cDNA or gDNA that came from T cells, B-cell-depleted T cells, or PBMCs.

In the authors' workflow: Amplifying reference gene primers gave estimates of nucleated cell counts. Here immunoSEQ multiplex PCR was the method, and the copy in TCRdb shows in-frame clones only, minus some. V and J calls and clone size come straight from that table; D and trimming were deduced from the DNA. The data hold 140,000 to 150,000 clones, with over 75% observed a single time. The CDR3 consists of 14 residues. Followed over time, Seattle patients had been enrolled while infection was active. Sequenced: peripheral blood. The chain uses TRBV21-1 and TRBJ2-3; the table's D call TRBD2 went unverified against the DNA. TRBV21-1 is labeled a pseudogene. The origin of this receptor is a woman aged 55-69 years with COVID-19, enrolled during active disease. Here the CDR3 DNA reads TGTGCCAGCAGCAAAGGGCGGAGCACAGATACGCAGTATTTT. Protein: CASSKGRSTDTQYF.